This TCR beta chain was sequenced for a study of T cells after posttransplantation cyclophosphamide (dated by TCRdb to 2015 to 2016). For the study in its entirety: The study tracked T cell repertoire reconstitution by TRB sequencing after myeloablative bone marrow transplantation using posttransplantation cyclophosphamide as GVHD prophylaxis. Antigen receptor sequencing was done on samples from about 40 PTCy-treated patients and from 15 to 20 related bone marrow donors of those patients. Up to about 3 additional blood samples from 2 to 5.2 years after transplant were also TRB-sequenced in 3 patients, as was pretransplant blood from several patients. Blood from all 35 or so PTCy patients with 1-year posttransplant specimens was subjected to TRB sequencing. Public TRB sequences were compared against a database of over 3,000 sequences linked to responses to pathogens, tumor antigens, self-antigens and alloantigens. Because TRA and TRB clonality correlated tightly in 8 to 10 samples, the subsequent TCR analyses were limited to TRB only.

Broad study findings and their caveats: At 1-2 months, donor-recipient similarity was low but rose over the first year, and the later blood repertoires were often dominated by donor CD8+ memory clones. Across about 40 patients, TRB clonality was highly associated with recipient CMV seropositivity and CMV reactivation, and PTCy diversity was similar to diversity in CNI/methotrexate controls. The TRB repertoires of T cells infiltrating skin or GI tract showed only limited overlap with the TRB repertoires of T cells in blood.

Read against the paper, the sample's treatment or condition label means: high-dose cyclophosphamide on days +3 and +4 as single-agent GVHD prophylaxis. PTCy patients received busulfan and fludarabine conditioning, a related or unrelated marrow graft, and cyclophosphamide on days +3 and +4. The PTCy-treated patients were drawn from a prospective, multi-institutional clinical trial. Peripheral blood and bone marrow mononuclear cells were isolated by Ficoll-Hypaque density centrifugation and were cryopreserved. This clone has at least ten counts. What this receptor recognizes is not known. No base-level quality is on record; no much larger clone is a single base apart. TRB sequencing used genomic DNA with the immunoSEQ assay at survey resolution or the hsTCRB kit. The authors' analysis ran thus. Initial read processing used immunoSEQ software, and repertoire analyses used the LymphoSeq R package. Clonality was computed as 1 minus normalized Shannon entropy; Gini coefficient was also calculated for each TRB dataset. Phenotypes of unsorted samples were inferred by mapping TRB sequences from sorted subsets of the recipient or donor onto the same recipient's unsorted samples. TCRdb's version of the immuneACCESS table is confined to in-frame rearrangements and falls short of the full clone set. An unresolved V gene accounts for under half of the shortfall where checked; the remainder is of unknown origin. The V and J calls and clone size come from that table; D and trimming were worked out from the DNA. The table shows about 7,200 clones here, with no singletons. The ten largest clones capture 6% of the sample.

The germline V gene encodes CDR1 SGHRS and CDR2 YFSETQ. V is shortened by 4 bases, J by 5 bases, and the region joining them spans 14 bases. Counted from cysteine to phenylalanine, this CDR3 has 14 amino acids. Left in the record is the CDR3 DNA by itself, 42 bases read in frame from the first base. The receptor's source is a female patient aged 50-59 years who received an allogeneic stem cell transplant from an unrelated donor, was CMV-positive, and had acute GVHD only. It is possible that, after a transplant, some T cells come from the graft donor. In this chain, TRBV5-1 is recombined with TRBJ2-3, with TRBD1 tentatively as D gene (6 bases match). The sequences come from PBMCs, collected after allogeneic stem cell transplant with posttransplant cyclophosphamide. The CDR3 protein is CASSAPPQGDTQYF. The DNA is TGCGCCAGCAGCGCCCCCCCACAGGGAGATACGCAGTATTTT. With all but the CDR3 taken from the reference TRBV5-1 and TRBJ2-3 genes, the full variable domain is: KAGVTQTPRYLIKTRGQQVTLSCSPISGHRSVSWYQQTPGQGLQFLFEYFSETQRNKGNFPGRFSGRQFSNSRSEMNVSTLELGDSALYLCASSAPPQGDTQYFGPGTRLTVL.